Listed here are 26 T cell receptor beta chains from one sample, sequenced in a study of shared clonotypes between healthy human individuals. Clones were sequenced by immunoSEQ multiplex PCR, and TCRdb holds only the in-frame ones, with some missing. The table lists under 2,500,000 clones, almost 96% of them singletons. Sequencing was performed on naive CD4+ T cells sorted from blood. Sample subset: CD45RA+ positively selected. The receptor source for this set is a man aged 18 to 30 in good health.

The chain joins TRBV5-4 to TRBJ1-5; D gene ambiguous. Germline values: CDR1 SGHNT, CDR2 YYREEE (reference sequence). V was pared by 1 base and J by 11 bases, with 10 bases between. The CDR3 has 12 residues. Here the CDR3 DNA reads TGTGCCAGCAGCTTGCCCGGGAGCACCCAGCATTTT. Amino acids: CASSLPGSTQHF.

The V and J genes are TRBV25-1 and TRBJ2-1; 14 bases fit TRBD2. The length of the CDR3 is 16 residues. Germline CDR1 reads MGHDK; CDR2 reads SYGVNS. With V trimmed by 3 bases and J by 8 bases, 6 bases remained unmatched. CDR3 residues: CASSDSGTSGSDEQFF. The CDR3, as DNA: TGTGCCAGCAGTGATTCCGGGACTAGCGGGAGCGATGAGCAGTTCTTC. Looking up the rest from reference TRBV25-1 and TRBJ2-1 gives the full variable domain: EADIYQTPRYLVIGTGKKITLECSQTMGHDKMYWYQQDPGMELHLIHYSYGVNSTEKGDLSSESTVSRIRTEHFPLTLESARPSHTSQYLCASSDSGTSGSDEQFFGPGTRLTVL.

The chain recombines TRBV2 with TRBJ2-5, with 9 bases that match TRBD2. V shed 9 bases and J 1 base; nucleotides not matched to a gene: 9. This CDR3 comprises 15 residues. Germline CDR1 is SNHLY and CDR2 is FYNNEI. The CDR3 region is CARRGVSGSQETQYF. CDR3 nucleotides: TGTGCCAGGCGCGGGGTTAGCGGGAGCCAAGAGACCCAGTACTTC. Supplemented by reference TRBV2 and TRBJ2-5, the full variable domain reads EPEVTQTPSHQVTQMGQEVILRCVPISNHLYFYWYRQILGQKVEFLVSFYNNEISEKSEIFDDQFSVERPDGSNFTLKIRSTKLEDSAMYFCARRGVSGSQETQYFGPGTRLLVL.

The rearrangement joins TRBV29-1 to TRBJ2-7; 11 bases map to TRBD2. Per germline, CDR1 SQVTM and CDR2 ANQGSEA. There are 15 residues in the CDR3. The V segment lost 0 bases and the J segment 3 bases; nucleotides outside the gene matches: 4. The CDR3 protein is CSVEEGSGRVYEQYF. The CDR3 coding sequence is TGCAGCGTTGAAGAGGGTAGCGGGAGGGTCTACGAGCAGTACTTC.

V gene TRBV18 combines with J gene TRBJ1-5; possibly TRBD1 for D (5 bases). The CDR3 loop spans 14 amino acids. Germline V gives CDR1 KGHSH, CDR2 LQKENI. Trimming pared 4 bases from V and 4 bases from J, leaving 11 bases between. The chain's CDR3 is CASSRGLNNQPQHF. The CDR3 bases are TGTGCCAGCTCACGGGGCCTTAATAATCAGCCCCAGCATTTT.

V gene TRBV4-1 combines with J gene TRBJ2-2; 9 positions match TRBD1. Losses at the gene ends were 4 bases for V and 3 bases for J; bases not matched to a gene: 3. Germline CDR1 reads MGHRA; CDR2 reads YSYEKL. The CDR3 loop spans 15 amino acids. This CDR3 is CASSLWDRDTGELFF. The CDR3 region has the DNA TGCGCCAGCAGCCTTTGGGACAGGGACACCGGGGAGCTGTTTTTT.

The chain uses TRBV18 and TRBJ2-1; 8 positions match TRBD1. The J segment lost 7 bases and the V segment lost 5 bases, leaving 4 bases of the junction unmatched. The V gene's germline CDR1 is KGHSH and CDR2 LQKENI. The length of the CDR3 is 13 residues. CDR3 sequence reads: CASSSDRVNEQFF. The DNA for the CDR3 is TGTGCCAGCTCATCGGACAGGGTGAATGAGCAGTTCTTC.

The chain joins TRBV7-9 to TRBJ2-3; TRBD2 agrees at 14 bases. Trimming cost V 5 bases and J 3 bases; bases outside gene matches: 4. The length of the CDR3 is 16 residues. Germline V gives CDR1 SEHNR, CDR2 FQNEAQ (reference sequence). Here the CDR3 reads CASSPGLAGGTDTQYF. The CDR3 DNA sequence: TGTGCCAGCAGCCCAGGACTAGCGGGAGGAACAGATACGCAGTATTTT.

On this clone itself: The junction departs from the called germline gene at one end, perhaps through a read error. The chain links TRBV7-7 to TRBJ1-1; D remains ambiguous. CDR1 and CDR2 (germline): SSHAT, FNYEAQ (reference sequence). This CDR3 contains 13 residues. The CDR3, as DNA: TGTGCTAGCAGCTTAACAACCAACACTGAAGCTTTCTTT. Encoded protein: CASSLTTNTEAFF.

The chain joins TRBV10-3 to TRBJ1-4, with D uncertain. Per the germline V gene, CDR1 is ENHRY and CDR2 is SYGVKD. The CDR3 runs 13 residues. V gave up 1 base and J gave up 5 bases, with 5 bases separating them. CDR3 sequence reads: CAISEFLNEKLFF. The CDR3 DNA follows: TGTGCCATCAGTGAGTTTTTGAATGAAAAACTGTTTTTT.

The genes are TRBV28 and TRBJ1-1; a possible D gene is TRBD1 (6 bases). V was cut by 5 bases and J by 8 bases, with 12 bases left in between. Germline CDR1 and CDR2: MDHEN and SYDVKM. The CDR3 loop spans 12 amino acids. CDR3 nucleotides: TGTGCCAGCAGTGACTACAGGGTAGAAGCTTTCTTT. This encodes CASSDYRVEAFF.

This chain links TRBV28 with TRBJ1-1; no firm D call. The germline V gene encodes CDR1 MDHEN and CDR2 SYDVKM. V was cut by 2 bases and J by 1 base, with 5 bases left in between. The CDR3 loop spans 13 amino acids. CDR3 sequence (DNA): TGTGCCAGCAGTTTAGTCAGGAACACTGAAGCTTTCTTT. Amino acid sequence: CASSLVRNTEAFF.

The gene calls are TRBV12-2 and TRBJ1-5; TRBD1 is taken as the D call from the table, unchecked against the DNA. TRBV12-2 is assigned pseudogene status. The CDR3 is made up of 16 amino acids. This CDR3 reads CASRSHDRDVTQPQHF. The CDR3 coding sequence is TGTGCAAGTCGCTCACATGACAGGGACGTAACTCAGCCCCAGCATTTT.

Points on this clone: This same CDR3 is encoded by further DNA sequences in the sample. The V call is TRBV28, the J call TRBJ1-2; perhaps TRBD1 as D (5 bases). The CDR3 is 13 residues long. V lost 2 bases and J lost 3, with 7 bases in between. Germline V lookup: CDR1 MDHEN, CDR2 SYDVKM. The CDR3 sequence is CASSLGADYGYTF. DNA of the CDR3: TGTGCCAGCAGTTTAGGGGCGGACTATGGCTACACCTTC.

The chain is built from TRBV6-1 and TRBJ2-7; 10 bases align to TRBD1. The CDR3 extends over 14 amino acids. Germline CDR1 MNHNS, CDR2 SASEGT. The ends lost 4 bases at V and 4 bases at J; junction bases unmatched: 4. CDR3 sequence: CASSAGDRGYEQYF. The CDR3, as DNA: TGTGCCAGCAGTGCTGGGGACAGGGGTTACGAGCAGTACTTC.

As for this clone: Different DNA sequences within this sample yield the same CDR3. The chain employs TRBV5-1 and TRBJ2-6; D perhaps matches TRBD2 (5 bases). V was clipped by 4 bases and J by 0 bases, with 11 bases between them. The CDR3 runs to 16 residues. The germline gives CDR1 SGHRS, CDR2 YFSETQ. The CDR3 sequence is CASSLGGFSGANVLTF. Here the CDR3 DNA reads TGCGCCAGCAGCCTGGGCGGGTTCTCTGGGGCCAACGTCCTGACTTTC.

V and J are TRBV30 and TRBJ1-1, with D unresolved. This CDR3 is 11 amino acids long. The V end lost 1 base, the J end lost 5 bases, and 5 bases lay between the germline ends. The germline V gene encodes CDR1 GTSNPN and CDR2 SVGIG (reference sequence). The CDR3 loop reads CAWSDETEAFF. For the CDR3, the DNA is TGTGCCTGGAGTGATGAAACTGAAGCTTTCTTT.

V gene TRBV30 combines with J gene TRBJ2-1, with TRBD1 matching over 11 bases. In germline, CDR1 is GTSNPN, CDR2 SVGIG (reference sequence). The CDR3 totals 15 residues. V shed 0 bases, J shed 6 bases, and the junction held 4 bases outside the gene matches. CDR3 nucleotide sequence: TGTGCCTGGAGTGTAGGGACAGGGGGTAGCAATGAGCAGTTCTTC. Its translation: CAWSVGTGGSNEQFF.

This clone was recorded once. The rearrangement links TRBV10-3 to TRBJ2-3, with D possibly matching TRBD1 (5 bases). This CDR3 region has 17 residues. Trimming stripped 3 bases from V and 4 bases from J, with 20 bases between. From germline, CDR1 is ENHRY and CDR2 SYGVKD. CDR3 sequence: CAISDLKTDRAPDTQYF. The CDR3 DNA sequence: TGTGCCATCAGTGACCTGAAGACAGACCGTGCACCAGATACGCAGTATTTT.

The chain employs TRBV6-1 and TRBJ2-7, with 8 bases fitting TRBD1. Germline trimming cut 6 bases from V and 2 bases from J; bases unmatched to any gene: 6. The CDR3 runs to 14 residues. The germline V gene encodes CDR1 MNHNS and CDR2 SASEGT. CDR3 in amino acids: CASRKGQATYEQYF. CDR3 sequence (DNA): TGTGCCAGCAGAAAGGGACAGGCAACCTACGAGCAGTACTTC.

The chain recombines TRBV5-4 with TRBJ2-7; 7 bases line up with TRBD1. V gave up 4 bases and J gave up 9 bases; unmatched junction bases: 22. There are 17 residues in the CDR3. Germline loops: CDR1 SGHNT, CDR2 YYREEE (reference sequence). CDR3 residues: CASSPTVDRVGDSGQYF. The CDR3 coding sequence is TGTGCCAGCAGCCCGACTGTTGACAGGGTGGGTGATAGTGGGCAGTACTTC.

CDR3 amino acids: CASQTGSWAKNIQYF. The CDR3 nucleotides read TGTGCCAGTCAAACAGGGAGTTGGGCCAAAAACATTCAGTACTTC. The J gene is TRBJ2-4, the V gene TRBV28; D is perhaps TRBD1 (6 bases). The CDR3 runs 15 residues. The germline gives CDR1 MDHEN, CDR2 SYDVKM. V lost 9 bases and J 1 base, leaving 16 bases between the germline ends.

This clone has a single count. Distinct nucleotide sequences in the sample also encode this CDR3. The gene calls are TRBV19 and TRBJ1-1; tentative D call: TRBD1 (5 bases). V lost 5 bases and J 1 base, leaving 11 bases between the germline ends. This CDR3 is built from 14 residues. Germline CDR1 is LNHDA and CDR2 is SQIVND (reference sequence). CDR3: CASSPGTGNTEAFF. The CDR3 DNA reads TGTGCCAGTAGTCCAGGGACGGGGAACACTGAAGCTTTCTTT. Supplemented by reference TRBV19 and TRBJ1-1, the full variable domain reads DGGITQSPKYLFRKEGQNVTLSCEQNLNHDAMYWYRQDPGQGLRLIYYSQIVNDFQKGDIAEGYSVSREKKESFPLTVTSAQKNPTAFYLCASSPGTGNTEAFFGQGTRLTVV.

Of note for this clone: The same CDR3 can be traced to other DNA sequences in this sample. The gene calls are TRBV5-1 and TRBJ1-1; D is unclear. There are 14 residues in the CDR3. Germline V CDR1 and CDR2: SGHRS, YFSETQ. Trimming cost V 0 bases and J 0 bases, with 6 bases left between them. The CDR3 sequence: CASSLGGMNTEAFF. Here the CDR3 DNA reads TGCGCCAGCAGCTTGGGAGGCATGAACACTGAAGCTTTCTTT.

The rearrangement uses TRBV14 and TRBJ2-2; 8 bases fit TRBD1. The CDR3 is made up of 16 amino acids. Germline CDR1 is SGHDN and CDR2 is FVKESK. The V and J ends lost 5 bases and 1 base, in that order; junction bases with no gene match: 6. CDR3 region: CASSVHRGMNTGELFF. The CDR3 nucleotides read TGTGCCAGCAGCGTTCACAGGGGGATGAACACCGGGGAGCTGTTTTTT.

The V and J genes are TRBV27 and TRBJ2-2, with D possibly matching TRBD1 (6 bases). Between the trimmed V and J ends, which lost 4 bases and 7 bases, there was a span of 10 bases. The CDR3 has 13 amino acids. Germline V gene lookup returns CDR1 MNHEY and CDR2 SMNVEV (reference sequence). The CDR3 DNA is TGTGCCAGCAGTTATAGGGGGTTCGGGGAGCTGTTTTTT. It is translated as CASSYRGFGELFF.